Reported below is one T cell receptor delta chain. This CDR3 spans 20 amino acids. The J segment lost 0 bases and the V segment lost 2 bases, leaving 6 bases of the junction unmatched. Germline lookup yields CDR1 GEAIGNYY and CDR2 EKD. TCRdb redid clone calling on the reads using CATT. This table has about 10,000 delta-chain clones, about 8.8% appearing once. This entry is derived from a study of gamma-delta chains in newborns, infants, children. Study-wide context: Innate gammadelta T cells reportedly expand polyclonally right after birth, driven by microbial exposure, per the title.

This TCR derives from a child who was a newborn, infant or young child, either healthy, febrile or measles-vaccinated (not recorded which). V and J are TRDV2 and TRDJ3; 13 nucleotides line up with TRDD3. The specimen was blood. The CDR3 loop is CACDNVLGDTSSWDTRQMFF. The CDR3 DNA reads TGTGCCTGTGACAACGTACTGGGGGATACGAGCTCCTGGGACACCCGACAGATGTTTTTC.